The 25 T cell receptor beta chains below were found in one sample sequenced in a study of T-cell memory formation after mild COVID-19. TCRdb called the 5' RACE reads again in MiXCR, with one record for every CDR3 protein. The sample consists of around 300,000 distinct CDR3 sequences, more than 15% of them appearing once. Specimen: PBMCs or a T cell subset sorted from them (not recorded which). The receptor set was obtained from a man between 18 and 29 years old who had mild COVID-19 (a few samples of this study predate the infection). Cell type and time point are not known.

This clonotype was recorded many times. The chain has TRBV24-1 and TRBJ2-1; D is uncertain. Germline loops: CDR1 KGHDR, CDR2 SFDVKD. Trimming pared 9 bases from V and 4 bases from J, leaving 12 bases between. The CDR3 is made up of 13 amino acids. CDR3 DNA: TGTGCCACCTCCATGGCAGTTTACAATGAGCAGTTCTTC. Amino acids: CATSMAVYNEQFF.

The chain uses TRBV6-2 or TRBV6-3 and TRBJ1-1; 10 bases line up with TRBD1. The CDR3 spans 15 residues. Germline-derived CDR1 and CDR2 are MNHEY and SVGEGT. J was trimmed by 5 bases and V by 5 bases; bases with no gene match: 8. The CDR3 DNA is TGTGCCAGCAGTGATCCCGGGACAGGGGTTACTGAAGCTTTCTTT. Protein sequence: CASSDPGTGVTEAFF.

The J gene is TRBJ2-7, the V gene TRBV7-4, with 8 bases fitting TRBD1. CDR1 is SGHVT and CDR2 is SQSDAQ in the germline V gene. This CDR3 contains 13 residues. V lost 7 bases and J lost 5; bases outside the gene matches: 7. The CDR3 loop is CASIQTGVHEQYV. CDR3 DNA sequence: TGTGCCAGCATCCAGACAGGGGTCCACGAGCAGTACGTC.

In its sample, this clonotype was seen a few times. The chain recombines TRBV7-8 with TRBJ2-6; 10 bases align to TRBD2. The CDR3 length is 20 residues. The V segment lost 1 base and the J segment 0 bases; nucleotides outside the gene matches: 9. CDR1 and CDR2 from the germline V gene are SGHVS and FQNEAQ. The CDR3 loop is CASSLGASGGYSSGANVLTF. Written as DNA, the CDR3 is TGTGCCAGCAGCTTAGGGGCTAGCGGGGGCTATAGCTCTGGGGCCAACGTCCTGACTTTC. Looking up the rest from reference TRBV7-8 and TRBJ2-6 gives the full variable domain: GAGVSQSPRYKVAKRGQDVALRCDPISGHVSLFWYQQALGQGPEFLTYFQNEAQLDKSGLPSDRFFAERPEGSVSTLKIQRTQQEDSAVYLCASSLGASGGYSSGANVLTFGAGSRLTVL.

A few counts support this clonotype. The chain carries TRBV4-3 and TRBJ2-7, with D tentatively TRBD2 (5 bases). Germline assignment: CDR1 LGHNA and CDR2 YSLEER. Trimming removed 2 bases from V and 7 bases from J, with 12 bases in between. The CDR3 consists of 13 residues. The CDR3 loop is CASSQIAGGEQYV. The DNA of the CDR3 is TGCGCCAGCAGCCAAATTGCGGGCGGAGAGCAGTACGTC.

This clonotype has only a few counts. This chain connects TRBV4-2 to TRBJ2-5, with D possibly TRBD1 on 5 matching bases. This CDR3 has 14 amino acids. The V gene lost 4 bases and the J gene lost 0 bases, with 9 bases spanning the gap. CDR1 is LGHNA and CDR2 is YNFKEQ in the germline V gene. The CDR3 sequence: CASSRGEDQETQYF. The CDR3 DNA reads TGTGCCAGCAGCCGGGGCGAAGACCAAGAGACCCAGTACTTC.

CDR3 sequence reads: CAISESRTGGRQPQHF. The CDR3 DNA reads as TGTGCCATCAGTGAGTCGAGAACAGGGGGCAGACAGCCCCAGCATTTT. V usage is TRBV10-3 and J usage is TRBJ1-5; 9 nucleotides agree with TRBD1. The CDR3 length is 16 residues. Germline values: CDR1 ENHRY, CDR2 SYGVKD. With 0 bases clipped from V and 7 bases from J, the junction kept 7 bases outside the gene matches.

A note on this clonotype: A read error may be the cause here, since a much bigger clone is one base away. The chain couples TRBV12-3 or TRBV12-4 to TRBJ1-1, with D perhaps TRBD1 (5 bases). The CDR3 contains 12 residues. The CDR3 loop reads CASSRTNTESFF. As DNA, the CDR3 is TGTGCCAGCAGCCGGACAAACACTGAATCTTTCTTT.

This chain joins TRBV27 and TRBJ2-2; D possibly corresponds to TRBD2 (6 bases). V gave up 8 bases and J gave up 4 bases, with 20 bases separating them. The CDR3 runs to 16 residues. Germline V gives CDR1 MNHEY, CDR2 SMNVEV (reference sequence). The CDR3 DNA reads TGTGCCAGCCGGAGCCGACGCGGGGAAGGCACCGGGGAGCTGTTTTTT. It yields the protein CASRSRRGEGTGELFF.

The chain uses TRBV4-2 and TRBJ2-5; either TRBD1 or TRBD2 may supply D (6 bases each). V was trimmed by 1 base and J by 1 base, leaving 7 bases between them. Germline lookup yields CDR1 LGHNA and CDR2 YNFKEQ. CDR3 size: 14 residues. DNA of the CDR3: TGTGCCAGCAGCCAAGCGGGGGCCCAAGAGACCCAGTACTTC. Translating gives CASSQAGAQETQYF.

V gene TRBV3-1 combines with J gene TRBJ1-2; 8 nucleotides align to TRBD1. The germline gives CDR1 LGHDT, CDR2 YNNKEL (reference sequence). V gave up 3 bases and J gave up 8 bases; unmatched junction bases: 5. The CDR3 covers 13 residues. In DNA form, the CDR3 reads TGTGCCAGCAGCCAGGGGACAGGTCTAGGCTACACCTTC. This sequence encodes CASSQGTGLGYTF.

There are a few counts of this clonotype. The chain couples TRBV6-5 to TRBJ1-6; 7 positions agree with TRBD1. CDR3 length: 15 residues. Germline values: CDR1 MNHEY, CDR2 SVGAGI. With V trimmed by 0 bases and J by 9 bases, 5 bases remained unmatched. The CDR3 loop reads CASSYSRQGTSPLHF. DNA of the CDR3: TGTGCCAGCAGTTACTCGCGACAGGGCACTTCACCCCTCCACTTT.

This clonotype has a handful of counts. This sequence joins TRBV11-2 and TRBJ1-5; D gene ambiguous. This CDR3 is 15 amino acids long. The V gene lost 1 base and the J gene lost 4 bases, with 11 bases spanning the gap. From germline, CDR1 is SGHAT and CDR2 FQNNGV. The CDR3 sequence: CASSLGAGYNQPQHF. DNA of the CDR3: TGTGCCAGCAGCTTAGGAGCGGGATATAATCAGCCCCAGCATTTT.

The rearrangement uses TRBV5-1 and TRBJ2-7, with a tentative D call TRBD2 (6 bases). The CDR3 contains 15 residues. The ends were cut back, 6 bases at V and 0 bases at J, with 16 bases in the middle. CDR1 SGHRS and CDR2 YFSETQ come from the germline V gene. The CDR3 region is CASTWGDPSSYEQYF. DNA for the CDR3: TGCGCCAGCACCTGGGGGGACCCGAGCTCCTACGAGCAGTACTTC.

This clonotype has just a few counts. The V call is TRBV9, the J call TRBJ2-7; D possibly matches TRBD1 or TRBD2 (5 bases each). The germline CDR1 and CDR2 sequences are SGDLS and YYNGEE. The V end lost 3 bases, the J end lost 5 bases, and 9 bases lay between the germline ends. This CDR3 region has 12 residues. The CDR3 DNA sequence: TGTGCCAGCAGCGCCGGGACCAACGAGCAGTACTTC. As protein: CASSAGTNEQYF.

In its sample, this clonotype was seen many times. The chain employs TRBV19 and TRBJ2-5; D uncertain. Trimming took off 5 bases at V and 2 bases at J, with 9 bases between the two ends. CDR1 and CDR2 (germline): LNHDA, SQIVND (reference sequence). This CDR3 contains 13 residues. The CDR3: CASSPPEQETQYF. The CDR3 DNA is TGTGCCAGTAGTCCCCCAGAACAAGAGACCCAGTACTTC.

A few counts support this clonotype. The chain has TRBV12-3 or TRBV12-4 and TRBJ2-5, with D possibly being TRBD1 (6 bases). Trimming took 5 bases from V and 5 from J, leaving 12 bases between them. The length of the CDR3 is 13 residues. Here the CDR3 DNA reads TGTGCCAGCAGTGGGGACACCGAGGAGACCCAGTACTTC. Translating gives CASSGDTEETQYF.

In its sample, this clonotype was seen a few times. The chain recombines TRBV6-5 with TRBJ2-7; 9 nucleotides agree with TRBD1. The ends lost 5 bases at V and 2 bases at J; junction bases unmatched: 10. The CDR3 length is 16 residues. Germline values: CDR1 MNHEY, CDR2 SVGAGI. This CDR3 is CASSSYRGLCAYEQYV. The CDR3 nucleotides read TGTGCCAGCAGTAGCTACAGGGGGCTCTGTGCCTACGAGCAGTACGTC.

J is TRBJ2-7 and V is TRBV20-1, with 8 bases lining up with TRBD2. The CDR3 length is 15 residues. Trimming removed 0 bases from V and 0 bases from J; junction bases left unmatched: 4. Looked up from germline, CDR1 is DFQATT and CDR2 is SNEGSKA (reference sequence). The CDR3 spells CSARDTGGYSYEQYF. CDR3 DNA: TGCAGTGCTAGAGACACGGGGGGGTACTCCTACGAGCAGTACTTC.

Only a few counts were recorded for this clonotype. The J gene is TRBJ1-1, the V gene TRBV5-1; TRBD1 matches at 8 bases. Per germline, CDR1 SGHRS and CDR2 YFSETQ. CDR3 length: 14 amino acids. The ends lost 4 bases at V and 11 bases at J; junction bases unmatched: 13. CDR3 coding DNA: TGCGCCAGCAGCGCAGGGGGCGCGGGTCCTAGGGCTTTCTTT. Its translation is CASSAGGAGPRAFF.

This clonotype was counted many times. V gene TRBV7-6 combines with J gene TRBJ2-7, with a possible D match to TRBD2 (5 bases). V dropped 2 bases and J dropped 6 bases, with 17 bases sitting between them. Looked up from germline, CDR1 is SGHVS and CDR2 is FNYEAQ. The CDR3 runs to 15 residues. CDR3 protein: CASSLLEDGVGEQYV. The CDR3 DNA reads as TGTGCCAGCAGCTTATTAGAGGACGGGGTTGGCGAGCAGTACGTC.

In its sample, this clonotype was seen many times. This chain links TRBV7-2 with TRBJ2-5, with 9 bases aligning to TRBD2. The CDR3 sequence is 18 residues long. The germline V gene has CDR1 SGHTA and CDR2 FQGNSA. V lost 1 base, J lost 5 bases, and 14 bases stayed unmatched. CDR3 sequence: CASSLGGASGAPRETQYF. CDR3 nucleotides: TGTGCCAGCAGCTTAGGCGGTGCTAGCGGGGCCCCTCGGGAGACCCAGTACTTC. Using reference TRBV7-2 and TRBJ2-5 for the parts outside the CDR3, the full variable domain is GAGVSQSPSNKVTEKGKDVELRCDPISGHTALYWYRQSLGQGLEFLIYFQGNSAPDKSGLPSDRFSAERTGGSVSTLTIQRTQQEDSAVYLCASSLGGASGAPRETQYFGPGTRLLVL.

CDR3 loop: CASSSGTGHEKLFF. The CDR3 nucleotides are TGTGCCAGCAGTTCCGGGACTGGACATGAAAAACTGTTTTTT. V is TRBV6-5 and J is TRBJ1-4, with a weak D call TRBD1 (5 bases). V was pared by 4 bases and J by 6 bases, with 12 bases between. The CDR3 consists of 14 residues. CDR1 is MNHEY, CDR2 SVGAGI, per germline.

V is TRBV20-1 and J is TRBJ2-6, with TRBD1 matching over 7 bases. Losses at the gene ends were 6 bases for V and 0 bases for J; bases not matched to a gene: 8. The germline V gene has CDR1 DFQATT and CDR2 SNEGSKA (reference sequence). This CDR3 region has 16 residues. This CDR3 reads CSAIDRASSGANVLTF. The CDR3 DNA is TGCAGTGCCATCGACAGGGCCAGCTCTGGGGCCAACGTCCTGACTTTC.

This chain uses TRBV10-3 with TRBJ2-5, with 11 bases identical to TRBD2. The germline V gene has CDR1 ENHRY and CDR2 SYGVKD. This CDR3 has 14 amino acids. The V gene end was trimmed by 8 bases and the J gene end by 1 base; junction bases not matched to a gene: 3. The CDR3 reads CAIGLAGAQETQYF. The DNA of the CDR3 is TGTGCCATCGGACTAGCGGGTGCCCAAGAGACCCAGTACTTC.